This section outlines one T cell receptor (beta chain) sequence together with its context. Its target is not known. This sample was included in a study of cytomegalovirus exposure and HLA in healthy donors. The PCR was carried out with 60 Vbeta primers and 13 Jbeta primers. TCRdb's table, derived via immunoSEQ multiplex PCR, lists solely in-frame clones and lacks some. The table has under 200,000 clones, around 80% seen once. CDR1 and CDR2 from the germline V gene are MGHRA and YSYEKL. The CDR3 is made up of 16 amino acids. Losses at the gene ends were 1 base for V and 2 bases for J; bases not matched to a gene: 7. Study-wide findings and caveats: The study dropped some indistinguishable V segments, TRBV6-2 and TRBV6-3 among them.

The specimen sequenced was PBMCs. The clonotype comes from a man aged 40-49 years in good health and CMV-seronegative. This sequence joins TRBV4-1 and TRBJ2-5; 7 bases line up with TRBD2. The CDR3 protein is CASSQVSGRSQETQYF. In DNA, the CDR3 is TGCGCCAGCAGCCAAGTTTCCGGGAGGTCACAAGAGACCCAGTACTTC.